The rows below give T cell receptor beta chains drawn from one sample of a study of T-cell memory formation after mild COVID-19. Using its own MiXCR run on the 5' RACE reads, TCRdb lists one record per CDR3 protein. The sample shows more than 150,000 distinct CDR3 sequences, around 10% of them seen only once. Sequencing was performed on PBMCs or a T cell subset sorted from them (not recorded which). The receptors were sampled from a man younger than 35 who had mild COVID-19 (a few samples of this study predate the infection). Cell type and time point are not known. The CDR3 runs from the conserved cysteine through the conserved F or W. D genes are given only for firm matches. Rows give clone size only sometimes, using once, few, many, or a class for an expanded clone.

clone_size: -; d_call: TRBD1; v_call: TRBV7-2; j_call: TRBJ2-5; cdr3_nt: TGTGCCAGCAGCTCCTGGACAGGGCAAGAGACCCAGTACTTC; cdr3_aa: CASSSWTGQETQYF
clone_size: few; d_call: TRBD2; v_call: TRBV5-4; j_call: TRBJ2-5; cdr3_nt: TGTGCCAGCAGCTTAACGGGGGGGACCCAAGAGACCCAGTACTTC; cdr3_aa: CASSLTGGTQETQYF
clone_size: few; d_call: -; v_call: TRBV5-1; j_call: TRBJ2-7; cdr3_nt: TGCGCCAGCAGCTTGGTGGGGGCTGACGACGAGCAGTACTTC; cdr3_aa: CASSLVGADDEQYF
clone_size: -; d_call: TRBD2; v_call: TRBV6-5; j_call: TRBJ2-1; cdr3_nt: TGTGCCAGCAGTTACTTAGCGGGGGGCGGTGAGCAGTTCTTC; cdr3_aa: CASSYLAGGGEQFF
clone_size: few; d_call: -; v_call: TRBV6-2/TRBV6-3; j_call: TRBJ1-5; cdr3_nt: TGTGCCAGCACTAATAGCAATCAGCCCCAGCATTTT; cdr3_aa: CASTNSNQPQHF
clone_size: -; d_call: -; v_call: TRBV28; j_call: TRBJ1-4; cdr3_nt: TGTGCCAGCAGCAACCCCAAATTCGGCAGTGGTGAAAAACTGTTTTTT; cdr3_aa: CASSNPKFGSGEKLFF
clone_size: few; d_call: -; v_call: TRBV2; j_call: TRBJ1-6; cdr3_nt: TGTGCCAGCAGGACCTCGCCAGGGGAGTGGGTTAGGTACTCACCCCTCCACTTT; cdr3_aa: CASRTSPGEWVRYSPLHF
clone_size: -; d_call: TRBD1; v_call: TRBV9; j_call: TRBJ2-3; cdr3_nt: TGTGCCAGCAGCGCCAGGACAGGGGTTGATACGCAGTATTTT; cdr3_aa: CASSARTGVDTQYF
clone_size: few; d_call: TRBD1; v_call: TRBV5-6; j_call: TRBJ1-5; cdr3_nt: TGTGCCAGCAGTAGGGACAGGGGTCTTACTCAGCCCCAGCATTTT; cdr3_aa: CASSRDRGLTQPQHF
clone_size: few; d_call: -; v_call: TRBV12-3/TRBV12-4; j_call: TRBJ1-1; cdr3_nt: TGTGCCAGCAGTTTTGGCATGAACACTGAAGCTTTCTTT; cdr3_aa: CASSFGMNTEAFF
clone_size: -; d_call: -; v_call: TRBV5-1; j_call: TRBJ1-2; cdr3_nt: TGCGCCAGCAGCTTCGAGTACTATGGCTACACCTTC; cdr3_aa: CASSFEYYGYTF
clone_size: -; d_call: -; v_call: TRBV19; j_call: TRBJ1-1; cdr3_nt: TGTGCCAGTAGCCTCGAGGGACGGACGGGGACTGAAGCTTTCTTT; cdr3_aa: CASSLEGRTGTEAFF
clone_size: few; d_call: -; v_call: TRBV11-2; j_call: TRBJ1-2; cdr3_nt: TGTGCCAGCAGCCCAACGATTGGCGGCTACACCTTC; cdr3_aa: CASSPTIGGYTF
clone_size: -; d_call: TRBD1; v_call: TRBV18; j_call: TRBJ1-1; cdr3_nt: TGTGCCAGCTCACCCCGACAGGGTGGGTATAACACTGAAGCTTTCTTT; cdr3_aa: CASSPRQGGYNTEAFF
clone_size: many; d_call: TRBD2; v_call: TRBV5-1; j_call: TRBJ2-5; cdr3_nt: TGCGCCAGCAGCTTGCCTAGCGGGGAACAAGAGACCCAGTACTTC; cdr3_aa: CASSLPSGEQETQYF
clone_size: -; d_call: -; v_call: TRBV20-1; j_call: TRBJ1-2; cdr3_nt: TGCAGTGTTCCTGGCTACACCTTC; cdr3_aa: CSVPGYTF
clone_size: few; d_call: -; v_call: TRBV7-2; j_call: TRBJ2-1; cdr3_nt: TGTGCCAGCAGCCAGCACGCCGGGAGAGAGGTCAATGAGCAGTTCTTC; cdr3_aa: CASSQHAGREVNEQFF
clone_size: few; d_call: TRBD1; v_call: TRBV29-1; j_call: TRBJ1-5; cdr3_nt: TGCAGCGTTCGACAGGGTCATCAGCCCCAGCATTTT; cdr3_aa: CSVRQGHQPQHF
clone_size: -; d_call: TRBD1; v_call: TRBV4-3; j_call: TRBJ2-7; cdr3_nt: TGCGCCAGCAGCCGCCTTCCGATAGGGACAGGGACTTACGAGCAGTACTTC; cdr3_aa: CASSRLPIGTGTYEQYF
clone_size: many; d_call: TRBD2; v_call: TRBV12-3/TRBV12-4; j_call: TRBJ2-2; cdr3_nt: TGTGCCAGCAGGAATAGCGGGGGGTCCGGGGAGCTGTTTTTT; cdr3_aa: CASRNSGGSGELFF
clone_size: -; d_call: -; v_call: TRBV12-3/TRBV12-4; j_call: TRBJ1-1; cdr3_nt: TGTGCCAGCACTCCCCGGCTGAACACTGAAGCTTTCTTT; cdr3_aa: CASTPRLNTEAFF
clone_size: few; d_call: TRBD1; v_call: TRBV7-9; j_call: TRBJ1-6; cdr3_nt: TGTGCCAGCAGCTTCTCGGGACAGGGTCCTTCACCCCTCCACTTT; cdr3_aa: CASSFSGQGPSPLHF
clone_size: few; d_call: -; v_call: TRBV6-5; j_call: TRBJ2-1; cdr3_nt: TGTGCCAGCAGACCGGGGCTCTCCTACAATGAGCAGTTCTTC; cdr3_aa: CASRPGLSYNEQFF
clone_size: few; d_call: -; v_call: TRBV11-3; j_call: TRBJ2-5; cdr3_nt: TGTGCCAGCAGCTTAGGGGACCACGGGCAGGTAGAGACCCAGTACTTC; cdr3_aa: CASSLGDHGQVETQYF
clone_size: few; d_call: -; v_call: TRBV7-8; j_call: TRBJ1-4; cdr3_nt: TGTGCCAGCAGGTCAAATGAAAAACTGTTTTTT; cdr3_aa: CASRSNEKLFF
clone_size: few; d_call: -; v_call: TRBV11-3; j_call: TRBJ1-1; cdr3_nt: TGTGCCAGCAGCCCGGGAGGGTTAGCCACTGAAGCTTTCTTT; cdr3_aa: CASSPGGLATEAFF
clone_size: -; d_call: TRBD1; v_call: TRBV5-1; j_call: TRBJ1-2; cdr3_nt: TGCGCCAGCAGCTCGGGACAGGGGGCTTGGAGCTACACCTTC; cdr3_aa: CASSSGQGAWSYTF
clone_size: -; d_call: TRBD2; v_call: TRBV5-5; j_call: TRBJ2-1; cdr3_nt: TGTGCCAGCAGCTTGGCCCGGACTAGCGGGGTCTTTGGGTCCTACAATGAGCAGTTCTTC; cdr3_aa: CASSLARTSGVFGSYNEQFF
clone_size: few; d_call: -; v_call: TRBV7-3; j_call: TRBJ2-3; cdr3_nt: TGTGCCAGCAGCCGGAGCGGGTTAAGCACAGATACGCAGTATTTT; cdr3_aa: CASSRSGLSTDTQYF
clone_size: -; d_call: -; v_call: TRBV4-1; j_call: TRBJ2-5; cdr3_nt: TGCGCCAGCAGCCACCGCGTTGGTAGCGGTGCCCAAGAGACCCAGTACTTC; cdr3_aa: CASSHRVGSGAQETQYF
clone_size: few; d_call: TRBD2; v_call: TRBV7-3; j_call: TRBJ2-2; cdr3_nt: TGTGCCAGCTCAAGGTTTGGGACTAGCGGGGCGGAAACCGGGGAGCTGTTTTTT; cdr3_aa: CASSRFGTSGAETGELFF
clone_size: few; d_call: TRBD1; v_call: TRBV4-2; j_call: TRBJ2-1; cdr3_nt: TGTGCCAGCAACCGGGACAGGTACAATGAGCAGTTCTTC; cdr3_aa: CASNRDRYNEQFF
clone_size: many; d_call: -; v_call: TRBV5-1; j_call: TRBJ1-2; cdr3_nt: TGCGCCAGCAGCAACGTCCCGCTTTATGGCTACACCTTC; cdr3_aa: CASSNVPLYGYTF
clone_size: -; d_call: TRBD2; v_call: TRBV18; j_call: TRBJ2-7; cdr3_nt: TGTGCCAGCTCACCCCAGCGGGGTTCAGACGAGCAGTACTTC; cdr3_aa: CASSPQRGSDEQYF
clone_size: -; d_call: TRBD2; v_call: TRBV6-1; j_call: TRBJ2-7; cdr3_nt: TGTGCCAGCAGTGAAGCGGGAAGCGGGGTGGGTCTGGAGCAGTACTTC; cdr3_aa: CASSEAGSGVGLEQYF
clone_size: -; d_call: -; v_call: TRBV7-2; j_call: TRBJ2-2; cdr3_nt: TGTGCCAGCAGCTTTCCCGGGGGCGGTACCGGGGAGCTGTTTTTT; cdr3_aa: CASSFPGGGTGELFF
clone_size: few; d_call: TRBD1; v_call: TRBV27; j_call: TRBJ2-5; cdr3_nt: TGTGCCAGCAGTTTAGAGGGGGCGCGGGAGACCCAGTACTTC; cdr3_aa: CASSLEGARETQYF
clone_size: -; d_call: -; v_call: TRBV5-1; j_call: TRBJ1-4; cdr3_nt: TGCGCCAGCAGGGACGCCTTGCTCAGACTGTTTTTT; cdr3_aa: CASRDALLRLFF
clone_size: -; d_call: -; v_call: TRBV2; j_call: TRBJ1-2; cdr3_nt: TGTGCCAGCAGCCTAGACAACTACTACTATGGCTACACCTTC; cdr3_aa: CASSLDNYYYGYTF
clone_size: many; d_call: -; v_call: TRBV7-2; j_call: TRBJ1-3; cdr3_nt: TGTGCCAGCAGCTTCCAGTTTGGGGCTGGAAACACCATATATTTT; cdr3_aa: CASSFQFGAGNTIYF
clone_size: few; d_call: -; v_call: TRBV3-1; j_call: TRBJ2-1; cdr3_nt: TGTGCCAGCAGCCAGACAGCGTCCTACAATGAGCAGTTCTTC; cdr3_aa: CASSQTASYNEQFF
clone_size: many; d_call: -; v_call: TRBV11-2; j_call: TRBJ1-2; cdr3_nt: TGTGCCAGCAGCCACCAATTTCAGGAGAACTATGGCTACACCTTC; cdr3_aa: CASSHQFQENYGYTF
clone_size: few; d_call: -; v_call: TRBV2; j_call: TRBJ1-2; cdr3_nt: TGTGCCAGCAGTACTAGGGGTCGCGGGTTATCGGATGGCTACACCTTC; cdr3_aa: CASSTRGRGLSDGYTF
clone_size: -; d_call: -; v_call: TRBV4-1; j_call: TRBJ1-2; cdr3_nt: TGCGCCAGCAGCCAAGTAACCTCTTCTAGGGGCTATGGCTACACCTTC; cdr3_aa: CASSQVTSSRGYGYTF
clone_size: -; d_call: -; v_call: TRBV5-1; j_call: TRBJ2-1; cdr3_nt: TGCGCCAGCAGCGCGACGGGACGCAGAGACAATGAGCAGTTCTTC; cdr3_aa: CASSATGRRDNEQFF
clone_size: few; d_call: -; v_call: TRBV7-2; j_call: TRBJ1-4; cdr3_nt: TGTGCCAGCAGCCTAAACGGGGGGGGCGCGAGTGAAAAACTGTTTTTT; cdr3_aa: CASSLNGGGASEKLFF
clone_size: -; d_call: -; v_call: TRBV5-6; j_call: TRBJ1-4; cdr3_nt: TGTGCCAGCAGCTTGGCAAGGGGGGCGAGTGAAAAACTGTTTTTT; cdr3_aa: CASSLARGASEKLFF
clone_size: few; d_call: TRBD2; v_call: TRBV3-1; j_call: TRBJ2-7; cdr3_nt: TGTGCCAGCAGCCTGCGGCTAGCGGGGGGCCCCTACGAGCAGTACTTC; cdr3_aa: CASSLRLAGGPYEQYF
clone_size: few; d_call: -; v_call: TRBV4-2; j_call: TRBJ1-2; cdr3_nt: TGTGCCAGCAGCCAAGACAAACCGGTCAGGGTCGGAGGCTACACCTTC; cdr3_aa: CASSQDKPVRVGGYTF
clone_size: -; d_call: -; v_call: TRBV12-3/TRBV12-4; j_call: TRBJ2-7; cdr3_nt: TGTGCCAGCACATTAACACCCGGGCCCTACGAGCAGTGCTTC; cdr3_aa: CASTLTPGPYEQCF
clone_size: -; d_call: TRBD1; v_call: TRBV6-2/TRBV6-3; j_call: TRBJ1-1; cdr3_nt: TGTGCCAGCAGTGGGGGACAGAGGGGAGGAGGGACTGAAGCTTTCTTT; cdr3_aa: CASSGGQRGGGTEAFF
clone_size: few; d_call: TRBD1; v_call: TRBV29-1; j_call: TRBJ2-5; cdr3_nt: TGCAGCGGCGCCAGGGGGCTCGGAGAGACCCAGTACTTC; cdr3_aa: CSGARGLGETQYF
clone_size: -; d_call: -; v_call: TRBV18; j_call: TRBJ2-7; cdr3_nt: TGTGCCAGCTCACCAAGAGTTGCGGTTGGCGGGTACGAGCAGTACTTC; cdr3_aa: CASSPRVAVGGYEQYF
clone_size: -; d_call: -; v_call: TRBV29-1; j_call: TRBJ2-1; cdr3_nt: TGCAGCGCTCATTCGGTCTGGTCTAATGAGCAGTTCTTC; cdr3_aa: CSAHSVWSNEQFF